A single T cell receptor beta chain is shown here with its context. All patients were untreated before thyroid surgery. Trimming removed 0 bases at V and 2 bases at J, with 12 bases between. Germline-derived CDR1 and CDR2 are SGDLS and YYNGEE. CDR3 length: 15 amino acids. The sample comes from a study of metastatic and nonmetastatic thyroid tumors. Per the study methods: A papillary thyroid cancer distant-metastasis classifier was built from CDR3 differences across clinicopathological groups. TCRdb reanalyzed the PCR reads with MiXCR. Clone size and V and J calls follow TCRdb, not the original study. This sample has about 18,000 clones, with over 25% found just once.

The sample consisted of tumor tissue. The sequence was obtained from a male donor with papillary thyroid cancer or a benign thyroid nodule (not recorded which). Some clones in this sample may be carry-over from other donors' samples. This chain uses TRBV9 with TRBJ2-7; TRBD1 is a possible D gene (6 bases). The CDR3 region is CASSVGTDITYEQYF. In nucleotides, the CDR3 is TGTGCCAGCAGCGTAGGGACAGATATTACCTACGAGCAGTACTTC.